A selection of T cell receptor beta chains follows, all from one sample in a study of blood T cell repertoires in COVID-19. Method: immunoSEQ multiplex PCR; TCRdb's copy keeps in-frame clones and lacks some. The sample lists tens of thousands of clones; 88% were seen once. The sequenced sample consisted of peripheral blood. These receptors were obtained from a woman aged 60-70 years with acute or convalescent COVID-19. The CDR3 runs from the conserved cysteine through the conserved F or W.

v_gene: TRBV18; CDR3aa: CASSPGTSQSGGYTF
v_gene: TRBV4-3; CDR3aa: CASSQDRVRGYTF
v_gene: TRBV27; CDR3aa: CASSIGTGVFNSPLHF
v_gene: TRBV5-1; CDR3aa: CASRTTGGTDTQYF
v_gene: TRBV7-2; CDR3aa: CASSPRGLGTDTQYF
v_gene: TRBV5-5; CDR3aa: CASSVSSGSTEAFF
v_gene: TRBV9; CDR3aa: CASSAGRVAGLTDTQYF
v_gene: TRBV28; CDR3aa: CASRSGTGANSPLHF
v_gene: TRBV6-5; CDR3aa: CASSTRMRDEKLFF
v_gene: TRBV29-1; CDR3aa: CSVVGLAGGPETQYF
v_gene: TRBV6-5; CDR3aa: CAGSRTADNSPLHF
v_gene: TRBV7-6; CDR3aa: CASSAPDWREGADTQYF
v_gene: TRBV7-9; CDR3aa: CASSPPGVTGELFF
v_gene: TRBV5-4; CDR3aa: CASSSGGRQETQYF
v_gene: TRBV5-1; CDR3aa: CASSLEPGQGYNEQFF
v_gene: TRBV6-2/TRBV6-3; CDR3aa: CASSYPLGQGLNTEAFF
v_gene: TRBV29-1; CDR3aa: CSVDREGVTEAFF
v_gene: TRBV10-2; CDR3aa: CASRSPPGTNTEAFF
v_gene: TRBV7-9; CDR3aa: CASTISFGAEAFF
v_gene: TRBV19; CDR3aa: CASTRNVAGTGRPSHYGYTF
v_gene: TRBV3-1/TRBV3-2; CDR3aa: CASSQEMTGTGELFF
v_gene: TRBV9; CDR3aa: CASSTRQGESWGSPLHF
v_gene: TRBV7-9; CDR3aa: CASSPWTGGLSYTF
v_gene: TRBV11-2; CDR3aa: CASSLAGGTEAFF
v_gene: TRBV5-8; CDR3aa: CASSTQDSYNSPLHF
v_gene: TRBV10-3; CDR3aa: CAISQPGHPNTGELFF
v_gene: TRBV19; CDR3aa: CASSRDRGLYGYTF
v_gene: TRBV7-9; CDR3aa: CASSLENSPNQPQHF
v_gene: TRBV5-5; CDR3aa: CASSRDRLGETQYF
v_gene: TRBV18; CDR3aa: CASSPRGTQQGSSGNTIYF
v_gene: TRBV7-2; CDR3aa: CASSFKGAGANVLTF
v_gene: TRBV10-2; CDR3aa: CASTGTGAIGELFF
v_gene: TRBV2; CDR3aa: CASSDLDSGELFF
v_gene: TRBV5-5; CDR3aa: CASSLEGQGFGFGYTF
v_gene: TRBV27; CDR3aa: CASSLVAGGPLSSYNEQFF
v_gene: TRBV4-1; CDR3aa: CASSQDLSMASGVNEQFF
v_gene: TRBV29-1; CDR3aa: CSVAWRANEKLFF
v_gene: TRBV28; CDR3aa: CASSLAGVQPQHF
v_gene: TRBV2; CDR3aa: CASRGHVNQPQHF
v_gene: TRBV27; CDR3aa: CASSLSRNYGYTF
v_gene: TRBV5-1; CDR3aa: CASSNRDIYNEQFF